A selection of T cell receptor beta chains follows, all from one sample in a study of identifying expanded T cells in peripheral blood. Clones were sequenced by immunoSEQ multiplex PCR, and TCRdb holds only the in-frame ones, with some missing. The sample has under 95,000 clones, approximately 91% seen once. The sequenced material came from blood. These receptors were obtained from a person between 18 and 75 years old in good health. Both conserved end residues are part of each CDR3. Each record gives: V gene, clone size, D gene, J gene, CDR3 protein, CDR3 DNA. D genes are given only for firm matches. Only part of the rows carry a size: once, few, many, or a class if the clone is expanded.

TRBV5-1	NA	TRBD2	TRBJ2-2	CASSLSGGNTGELFF	TGCGCCAGCAGCTTGTCGGGGGGAAACACCGGGGAGCTGTTTTTT
TRBV4-2	NA	NA	TRBJ1-2	CASSQDRTAWVGYTF	TGTGCCAGCAGCCAAGATCGAACAGCCTGGGTCGGCTACACCTTC
TRBV7-2	NA	NA	TRBJ1-1	CASSSTASSQAFF	TGTGCCAGCAGCTCCACTGCCTCCTCCCAAGCTTTCTTT
TRBV7-1	NA	NA	TRBJ2-7	CASSPRGGYEQYF	TGTGCCAGCAGCCCCAGGGGGGGCTACGAGCAGTACTTC
TRBV12-5	NA	NA	TRBJ1-2	CASGLGGTMGYTF	TGTGCTAGTGGTTTGGGGGGGACTATGGGCTACACCTTC
TRBV7-2	NA	TRBD1	TRBJ2-5	CASSRTGYLETQYF	TGTGCCAGCAGCCGGACAGGGTACTTGGAGACCCAGTACTTC
TRBV5-1	NA	TRBD1	TRBJ1-1	CASSFDRVTEAFF	TGCGCCAGCAGCTTTGACAGGGTGACTGAAGCTTTCTTT
TRBV2	NA	NA	TRBJ1-3	CASSESLRDPSGNTIYF	TGTGCCAGCAGTGAAAGCCTGCGCGACCCCTCTGGAAACACCATATATTTT
TRBV30	NA	TRBD2	TRBJ2-1	CACTTSGGAIFHNEQFF	TGTGCCTGTACCACTAGCGGGGGGGCTATATTTCACAATGAGCAGTTCTTC
TRBV28	NA	NA	TRBJ1-5	CASSSMRGALNQPQHF	TGTGCCAGCAGTTCAATGCGGGGGGCCCTCAATCAGCCCCAGCATTTT
TRBV19	NA	NA	TRBJ2-7	CASSIRSGFSYEQYF	TGTGCCAGTAGTATAAGGTCGGGGTTCTCCTACGAGCAGTACTTC
TRBV6-6	NA	TRBD1	TRBJ1-3	CASSYGTGGSGNTIYF	TGTGCCAGCAGTTACGGGACAGGGGGCTCTGGAAACACCATATATTTT
TRBV5-6	NA	NA	TRBJ2-5	CASSLLETQYF	TGTGCCAGCAGCTTGCTAGAGACCCAGTACTTC
TRBV6-5	NA	TRBD2	TRBJ2-5	CASSLAGGLETQYF	TGTGCCAGCAGTCTCGCGGGGGGATTGGAGACCCAGTACTTC
TRBV29-1	NA	TRBD1	TRBJ2-5	CSDRTGGQETQYF	TGCAGCGATCGTACAGGGGGCCAAGAGACCCAGTACTTC
TRBV4-3	NA	TRBD1	TRBJ2-5	CASSQERQYRDRGHRYQETQYF	TGCGCCAGCAGCCAAGAACGGCAATACCGGGACAGGGGGCATCGATACCAAGAGACCCAGTACTTC
TRBV19	NA	NA	TRBJ2-5	CASSLSEWETQYF	TGTGCCAGTAGTCTCTCGGAGTGGGAGACCCAGTACTTC
TRBV4-1	NA	TRBD1	TRBJ2-7	CASSQGTGVEQYF	TGCGCCAGCAGCCAAGGGACAGGGGTCGAGCAGTACTTC
TRBV6-1	NA	TRBD2	TRBJ2-1	CASREPGLAGELLF	TGTGCCAGCAGGGAGCCGGGACTAGCGGGAGAGTTGCTCTTC
TRBV25-1	NA	NA	TRBJ2-7	CASTNLHEQYF	TGTGCCAGCACAAACCTCCACGAGCAGTACTTC
TRBV19	NA	NA	TRBJ2-1	CASSAYTANEQFF	TGTGCCAGTAGCGCCTACACCGCGAATGAGCAGTTCTTC
TRBV20-1	NA	NA	TRBJ2-7	CGSNEQYF	TGCGGGAGTAACGAGCAGTACTTC
TRBV27	NA	TRBD2	TRBJ2-5	CASSSGLAVQETQYF	TGTGCCAGCAGTTCGGGACTAGCGGTCCAAGAGACCCAGTACTTC
TRBV10-3	once	NA	TRBJ1-1	CAIGLRPPYSREANTEAFF	TGTGCCATCGGGCTCCGCCCTCCATACAGCAGGGAGGCGAACACTGAAGCTTTCTTT
TRBV7-2	NA	TRBD1	TRBJ1-6	CASSSDRGPNSPLHF	TGTGCCAGCAGCTCGGACAGGGGGCCTAATTCACCCCTCCACTTT
TRBV6-5	NA	NA	TRBJ2-7	CASSLGFSGYEQYF	TGTGCCAGCAGTTTAGGCTTCTCGGGCTACGAGCAGTACTTC
TRBV6-5	once	NA	TRBJ2-7	CASSYYLGPGEQYF	TGTGCCAGCAGTTACTACCTAGGGCCGGGCGAGCAGTACTTC
TRBV29-1	NA	NA	TRBJ1-2	CSVEDPLRFRGYTF	TGCAGCGTTGAAGACCCCTTGAGATTCCGTGGCTACACCTTC
TRBV7-8	NA	NA	TRBJ2-1	CASSLPPGYLGYNEQFF	TGTGCCAGCAGCCTCCCCCCGGGATACCTGGGCTACAATGAGCAGTTCTTC
TRBV7-2	NA	NA	TRBJ2-7	CASTDQPGGGEQYF	TGTGCCAGCACCGACCAACCAGGGGGGGGCGAGCAGTACTTC
TRBV4-3	NA	TRBD2	TRBJ2-1	CASSQEGTGLAGGSLEQFF	TGCGCCAGCAGCCAAGAGGGCACGGGACTAGCGGGAGGATCCCTGGAGCAGTTCTTC
TRBV7-8	NA	NA	TRBJ1-1	CASSFVGVSWTYYTEAFF	TGTGCCAGCAGCTTCGTAGGAGTCTCTTGGACCTATTACACTGAAGCTTTCTTT
TRBV6-6	NA	NA	TRBJ2-5	CASKGAAETQYF	TGTGCCAGCAAGGGCGCGGCGGAGACCCAGTACTTC
TRBV19	NA	NA	TRBJ1-2	CASSIFQGNYGYTF	TGTGCCAGTAGTATATTCCAGGGGAACTATGGCTACACCTTC
TRBV7-2	NA	NA	TRBJ1-1	CASSLAVGQGTFF	NA